The 25 T cell receptor beta chains below all came from one sample that was sequenced in a study of blood T cells in healthy people across ages (dated by TCRdb to the mid-2010s). The method was 5' RACE. Sequenced using an Illumina HiSeq 2500. A second roughly 6 to 11 cycle PCR used a sample-barcoded 5' primer and a J-beta primer mix. TCRdb's own reprocessing of the public reads used fastp at Q25 and MiXCR and kept productive beta chains. Each CDR3 protein appears once, grouped with its most common genes and DNA. For this sample there are over 750,000 distinct CDR3 sequences; 20% to 25% appear just once. The biggest ten clones account for 9.4% of the sample. The same sample was also studied in work on T cells of mothers and their children.

The source material was blood. Receptors were obtained from a boy between 10 and 17 years old in good health.

This clonotype was counted a few times. The chain is built from TRBV20-1 and TRBJ1-5; TRBD1 matches 9 bases. V was pared by 1 base and J by 6 bases, with 1 base of the junction left unmatched. Germline V gene lookup returns CDR1 DFQATT and CDR2 SNEGSKA (reference sequence). The CDR3 covers 13 residues. The CDR3 region is CSARGTGVQPQHF. Here the CDR3 DNA reads TGCAGTGCTAGAGGGACAGGGGTTCAGCCCCAGCATTTT.

The chain carries TRBV20-1 and TRBJ1-4; D is uncertain. CDR1 is DFQATT, CDR2 SNEGSKA, per germline (reference sequence). The CDR3 has 14 amino acids. Trimming removed 6 bases at V and 8 bases at J, with 19 bases between. CDR3 DNA: TGCAGTGCCCCCGTAGGAGGAAAACAGGAAAAACTGTTTTTT. It encodes CSAPVGGKQEKLFF.

This clonotype showed up just a few times. The chain joins TRBV6-6 to TRBJ2-4; D call uncertain. Deletions cut 8 bases from V and 10 bases from J, with 12 bases between. Germline V CDR1 and CDR2: MNHNY, SVGAGI (reference sequence). The CDR3 totals 11 residues. The CDR3 region is CASGPTVIQYF. In DNA form, the CDR3 reads TGTGCCAGCGGTCCGACGGTTATTCAGTACTTC.

The V and J genes are TRBV28 and TRBJ1-4; D is perhaps TRBD1 (6 bases). Trimming shortened V by 6 bases and J by 0 bases, and 14 bases separated the two germline ends. Germline values: CDR1 MDHEN, CDR2 SYDVKM. CDR3 length: 16 residues. Here the CDR3 DNA reads TGTGCCAGCAGCAGTTGGACAGATGCAACTAATGAAAAACTGTTTTTT. As protein: CASSSWTDATNEKLFF.

This clonotype was seen only a few times. The gene calls are TRBV29-1 and TRBJ2-3; 8 bases match TRBD2. This CDR3 is built from 14 residues. Trimming at V came to 3 bases and at J to 4 bases, leaving 6 bases not matched to a gene. CDR1 is SQVTM and CDR2 is ANQGSEA in the germline V gene. The CDR3 here is CSVERGALPDTQYF. CDR3 nucleotide sequence: TGCAGCGTTGAGCGGGGGGCCCTGCCAGATACGCAGTATTTT.

This chain's CDR3 is CASKPQGVLETQYF. The CDR3 DNA sequence: TGTGCCAGCAAACCCCAAGGGGTTTTGGAGACCCAGTACTTC. The chain uses TRBV13 and TRBJ2-5; D possibly corresponds to TRBD1 (5 bases). This CDR3 is built from 14 residues. Germline V gene sequence: CDR1 PRHDT, CDR2 FYEKMQ (reference sequence). V lost 7 bases and J lost 5, with 17 bases in between.

The V call is TRBV3-1, the J call TRBJ1-1; 7 nucleotides line up with TRBD1. V lost 2 bases to trimming and J lost 8 bases; unmatched junction nucleotides: 8. Germline-derived CDR1 and CDR2 are LGHDT and YNNKEL (reference sequence). This CDR3 contains 14 residues. The CDR3: CASSQTGTDVEAFF. DNA of the CDR3: TGTGCCAGCAGCCAAACTGGGACAGACGTGGAAGCTTTCTTT.

This rearrangement joins TRBV4-3 to TRBJ1-3; D uncertain. V was cut by 0 bases and J by 8 bases, with 11 bases left in between. This CDR3 has 14 amino acids. Germline loops: CDR1 LGHNA, CDR2 YSLEER. DNA of the CDR3: TGCGCCAGCAGCCAAGATCGGAACGGGGACACCATATATTTT. This translates into CASSQDRNGDTIYF.

For the CDR3, the DNA is TGCAGCGTTGGCAGTGCAGGTCCCTACGAGCAGTACTTC. The encoded protein is CSVGSAGPYEQYF. The chain combines TRBV29-1 with TRBJ2-5; no clear D. The J call may be wrong; the DNA end is better matched by TRBJ2-7. Germline assignment: CDR1 SQVTM and CDR2 ANQGSEA. This CDR3 region has 13 residues.

In this sample, this clonotype turned up a few times. The chain combines TRBV6-1 with TRBJ2-3; possibly TRBD1 for D (5 bases). The germline CDR1 and CDR2 sequences are MNHNS and SASEGT. The CDR3 sequence is 15 residues long. V was pared by 6 bases and J by 5 bases, with 18 bases between. The CDR3: CASRSDRRSGDTQYF. For the CDR3, the DNA is TGTGCCAGCAGGAGCGACAGAAGAAGTGGAGATACGCAGTATTTT.

This chain links TRBV2 with TRBJ2-7; D not resolved. Looked up from germline, CDR1 is SNHLY and CDR2 is FYNNEI. CDR3 length: 12 amino acids. V lost 4 bases, J lost 5 bases, and 9 bases lay in between. The CDR3 loop reads CASSGSVHEQYF. In DNA form, the CDR3 reads TGTGCCAGCAGTGGTTCAGTACACGAGCAGTACTTC.

In regard to this clonotype: One end of the junction is discordant with germline, which a read error may explain. The chain couples TRBV28 to TRBJ2-7; D may match TRBD1 or TRBD2 (5 bases each). The CDR3 has 13 residues. The germline V gene has CDR1 MDHEN and CDR2 SYDVKM. CDR3 nucleotides: TGTGCCGGCAGTTATGGGACCTCCGACGAGCAGTACTTC. Protein sequence: CAGSYGTSDEQYF.

A few counts support this clonotype. The rearrangement links TRBV7-6 to TRBJ1-4, with D unresolved. This CDR3 has 11 residues. V was cut by 7 bases and J by 6 bases, with 6 bases left in between. Looked up from germline, CDR1 is SGHVS and CDR2 is FNYEAQ. The CDR3 spells CASIRDEKLFF. CDR3 DNA sequence: TGTGCCAGCATTCGGGATGAAAAACTGTTTTTT.

This clonotype was seen more than once but under ten times. The chain carries TRBV5-8 and TRBJ2-4; D remains ambiguous. Germline CDR1 reads SGHTS; CDR2 reads YDEGEE. This CDR3 is 11 amino acids long. V was cut by 1 base and J by 13 bases, with 9 bases left in between. CDR3 in DNA: TGTGCCAGCAGCTTGCTCTCCGGGCAGTACTTC. It yields the protein CASSLLSGQYF.

J is TRBJ2-3 and V is TRBV7-2; 11 nucleotides agree with TRBD2. V dropped 5 bases and J dropped 11; count of bases not matched to a gene: 15. The CDR3 covers 16 residues. Per germline, CDR1 SGHTA and CDR2 FQGNSA. CDR3 in amino acids: CASSQITGTSGGGQYF. DNA for the CDR3: TGTGCCAGCAGCCAGATAACCGGGACTAGCGGAGGCGGGCAGTATTTT.

This clonotype was seen a few times. The chain employs TRBV12-3 or TRBV12-4 and TRBJ2-5; D is undetermined. There are 11 residues in the CDR3. V shed 6 bases and J shed 6 bases, with 8 bases lying between them. The CDR3: CASRETQTQYF. Here the CDR3 DNA reads TGTGCCAGCAGGGAAACCCAGACCCAGTACTTC.

For the CDR3, the DNA is TGCGCCAGCAGCCGGCTCGGGGCGGGACAGAAAAATGAAAAACTGTTTTTT. This translates into CASSRLGAGQKNEKLFF. The V gene is TRBV4-1, the J gene TRBJ1-4, with 7 bases matching TRBD1. Germline V gene lookup returns CDR1 MGHRA and CDR2 YSYEKL. The CDR3 loop spans 17 amino acids. Unmatched junction bases numbered 13, after V lost 4 bases and J lost 5 bases.

V usage is TRBV6-2 or TRBV6-3 and J usage is TRBJ2-6, with D perhaps being TRBD1 or TRBD2 (5 bases each). Trimming pared 7 bases from V and 2 bases from J, leaving 9 bases between. Germline CDR1 MNHEY, CDR2 SVGEGT. The CDR3 totals 14 residues. CDR3 DNA sequence: TGTGCCAGCACGGGGACCGCTGGGGCCAACGTCCTGACTTTC. Amino acids: CASTGTAGANVLTF.

With respect to this clonotype: An end of the junction differs from the germline gene, which may be a read error. The V and J genes are TRBV7-8 and TRBJ2-5, with D unresolved. The end of the DNA aligns better with TRBJ2-1, so the J call may be wrong. Germline CDR1 and CDR2: SGHVS and FQNEAQ. CDR3 length equals 15 residues. The CDR3 DNA sequence: TGTGCCAGCAGCTTACTGGCCCCCTCCTATAATGAGCAGTTCTTC. It translates to CASSLLAPSYNEQFF.

This clonotype was seen a few times. This chain joins TRBV28 and TRBJ2-6, with D unclear. Germline V lookup: CDR1 MDHEN, CDR2 SYDVKM. Trimming pared 6 bases from V and 1 base from J, leaving 22 bases between. CDR3 length: 19 amino acids. Written as DNA, the CDR3 is TGTGCCAGCAGCCAACAAGCTAAGTGGACGTTTTCTGGGGCCAACGTCCTGACTTTC. Translating it yields CASSQQAKWTFSGANVLTF.

The genes are TRBV7-6 and TRBJ2-7; D is unresolved. The V gene lost 3 bases and the J gene lost 5 bases, with 11 bases spanning the gap. Germline CDR1 and CDR2: SGHVS and FNYEAQ. CDR3 length: 13 residues. This chain's CDR3 is CASSLLSTNEQYF. The CDR3 nucleotides read TGTGCCAGCAGCTTGTTGTCGACGAACGAGCAGTACTTC.

Worth noting for this clonotype: At one end, the junction sequence differs from germline, possibly due to a read error. The chain carries TRBV7-7 and TRBJ1-4; D is unclear. The CDR3 totals 16 residues. Germline loops: CDR1 SSHAT, CDR2 FNYEAQ (reference sequence). This chain's CDR3 is CASTPRKVLFNEKLFF. The CDR3 DNA reads TGTGCTAGCACCCCAAGGAAGGTGCTCTTTAATGAAAAACTGTTTTTT.

The chain links TRBV7-8 to TRBJ1-4; D unclear. Trimming took 3 bases from V and 0 from J, leaving 14 bases between them. Germline values: CDR1 SGHVS, CDR2 FQNEAQ. This CDR3 comprises 17 residues. CDR3 nucleotides: TGTGCCAGCAGCTTTTTAGCAGACATCTCAACTAATGAAAAACTGTTTTTT. It specifies CASSFLADISTNEKLFF.

This clonotype was detected only a few times. The chain couples TRBV6-6 to TRBJ2-6, with D tentatively TRBD1 or TRBD2 (5 bases each). The V gene's germline CDR1 is MNHNY and CDR2 SVGAGI (reference sequence). The CDR3 extends over 16 amino acids. V gave up 7 bases and J gave up 0 bases, with 13 bases separating them. The CDR3 DNA sequence: TGTGCCAGCACAAACTCTGGGGGCTCTGGGGCCAACGTCCTGACTTTC. Its translation: CASTNSGGSGANVLTF.

The chain couples TRBV29-1 to TRBJ2-5; D tentatively reads TRBD1 or TRBD2 (5 bases each). The tail of the sequence fits TRBJ2-7 better, so the J call may be wrong. This CDR3 is built from 15 residues. Germline V gene data show CDR1 as SQVTM and CDR2 as ANQGSEA. The CDR3 nucleotides are TGCAGCGTTGAGCACTCGGGGACGGAGACTTACGAGCAGTACTTC. Translating it yields CSVEHSGTETYEQYF.